The rows below give T cell receptor beta chains drawn from one sample of a study of T cell responses to AZD1222 COVID-19 vaccine. The protocol was immunoSEQ multiplex PCR, while the TCRdb copy is restricted to in-frame clones and leaves out a portion. The sample holds 95,000 to 120,000 clones, approximately 89% seen once. This specimen was peripheral blood, taken 28 days after the second AZD1222 dose. The receptors originated from an adult who received the AZD1222 COVID-19 vaccine. Both conserved end residues are part of each CDR3. Fields, in order: D gene, J gene, clone size, V gene, CDR3 DNA, CDR3 protein. A D gene is named only where the DNA matches it firmly. Clone sizes are given selectively: once, few, many, or a class where the clone is expanded.

>.|TRBJ1-5|.|TRBV4-3
TGCGCCAGCAGCCAAGACAGGTTTGGCAATCAGCCCCAGCATTTT
CASSQDRFGNQPQHF
>TRBD2|TRBJ2-3|.|TRBV28
TGTGCCAGCAGTCCCGCGACTAGCGGGGGGGCTAGGGATACGCAGTATTTT
CASSPATSGGARDTQYF
>TRBD1|TRBJ1-4|.|TRBV6-1
TGTGCCAGCAGTTCGGGGACAGGCCTTAATGAAAAACTGTTTTTT
CASSSGTGLNEKLFF
>.|TRBJ1-2|.|TRBV25-1
TGTGCCAGCAGTGAAGTCGGCAGGCACTATGGCTACACCTTC
CASSEVGRHYGYTF
>.|TRBJ2-3|.|TRBV27
TGTGCCAGCAGTTTCCCAGCGTCAGATACGCAGTATTTT
CASSFPASDTQYF
>.|TRBJ1-2|once|TRBV7-9
TGTGCCAGCAGCTTAGCGACCGACTATGGCTACACCTTC
CASSLATDYGYTF
>TRBD2|TRBJ2-3|once|TRBV7-2
TGTGCCAGCAGCCAAGGACTAGCGGGGGGCACAGATACGCAGTATTTT
CASSQGLAGGTDTQYF
>.|TRBJ2-2|few|TRBV5-6
TGTGCCAGCAGCTTGCGAAAGGGTTTCGCGAACACCGGGGAGCTGTTTTTT
CASSLRKGFANTGELFF
>.|TRBJ2-1|.|TRBV18
TGTGCCAGCTCACCGGGCGCAGGGTCCTACAATGAGCAGTTCTTC
CASSPGAGSYNEQFF
>.|TRBJ1-1|.|TRBV19
TGTGCCAGTAGTAACCAGTTGGGGACGACTGAAGCTTTCTTT
CASSNQLGTTEAFF
>.|TRBJ1-5|.|TRBV2
TGTGCCAGCAGTGAACAGACAGCGTATAGCAATCAGCCCCAGCATTTT
CASSEQTAYSNQPQHF
>TRBD1|TRBJ2-5|.|TRBV29-1
TGCAGCGTCATCACCGGGACAGGGGGCTGGGAGACCCAGTACTTC
CSVITGTGGWETQYF
>TRBD2|TRBJ2-1|.|TRBV10-3
TGTGCCATCAGTGATTTTTCTAGCGGGGGGGCCAATGAGCAGTTCTTC
CAISDFSSGGANEQFF
>.|TRBJ2-5|.|TRBV5-1
TGCGCCAGCAGCTTAAATGCAGGGGTGTACCAAGAGACCCAGTACTTC
CASSLNAGVYQETQYF
>TRBD2|TRBJ2-7|.|TRBV4-2
TGTGCCAGCAGCCAAATCAGCGGGGGGAGCTCCTACGAGCAGTACTTC
CASSQISGGSSYEQYF
>.|TRBJ1-3|.|TRBV7-3
TGTGCCAGCAGCCTAGGTGTCGGAAACACCATATATTTT
CASSLGVGNTIYF
>.|TRBJ2-2|.|TRBV28
TGTGCCAGCAGTTTATATCTGAGGACCGGGGAGCTGTTTTTT
CASSLYLRTGELFF
>.|TRBJ1-1|.|TRBV6-6
TGTGCCAGCAGCCAAGTGAACACTGAAGCTTTCTTT
CASSQVNTEAFF
>.|TRBJ1-5|.|TRBV4-3
TGCGCCAGCAGCCAATCCCCAGGGCTCAATCAGCCCCAGCATTTT
CASSQSPGLNQPQHF
>TRBD2|TRBJ2-5|.|TRBV15
TGTGCCACCACCCCGGGACTAGGGGGGCTCGAGACCCAGTACTTC
CATTPGLGGLETQYF
>.|TRBJ1-5|.|TRBV11-2
TGTGCCAGCAGCCAGGACACCTGGGGGTACCAGCATTTT
CASSQDTWGYQHF
>.|TRBJ2-7|.|TRBV3-1/TRBV3-2
TGTGCCAGCAGCCAAACAGGGAACGAGCAGTACTTC
CASSQTGNEQYF
>TRBD2|TRBJ2-1|.|TRBV6-1
TGTGCCAGCAGTGCACTAGCGGGGGGTAAGACCTACAATGAGCAGTTCTTC
CASSALAGGKTYNEQFF
>TRBD1|TRBJ1-2|.|TRBV11-2
TGTGCCAGCAGCCTCGGACAGGGGGACATCTATGGCTACACCTTC
CASSLGQGDIYGYTF
>.|TRBJ1-5|.|TRBV4-2
TGTGCCAGCAGCCTTTCAGGGGAACGTGGCAATCAGCCCCAGCATTTT
CASSLSGERGNQPQHF
>TRBD1|TRBJ1-3|once|TRBV2
TGTGCCAGCAGCTCCGGACAGGGTCAGGGAAACACCATATATTTT
CASSSGQGQGNTIYF
>.|TRBJ2-5|.|TRBV7-9
TGTGCCAGCAGCCCTTTAGGGGGGGAGACCCAGTACTTC
CASSPLGGETQYF
>.|TRBJ2-1|.|TRBV9
TGTGCCAGCAGCGTAGGGCCCATGGATGAGCAGTTCTTC
CASSVGPMDEQFF
>.|TRBJ2-3|.|TRBV5-4
TGTGCCAGCAGCTCATTTTCTAGCACAGATACGCAGTATTTT
CASSSFSSTDTQYF
>TRBD1|TRBJ2-5|.|TRBV2
TGTGCCAGCAGTGAAATTCGGACAGGGAAAGAGACCCAGTACTTC
CASSEIRTGKETQYF
>.|TRBJ1-1|.|TRBV6-2/TRBV6-3
TGTGCCAGCAGTTACCAGGGTAGCAACACTGAAGCTTTCTTT
CASSYQGSNTEAFF
>TRBD1|TRBJ1-2|once|TRBV6-5
TGTGCCAGCAGTTATTTAGGACAGGGCGGCTACACCTTC
CASSYLGQGGYTF
>TRBD1|TRBJ2-1|.|TRBV5-8
TGTGCCAGCAGCAGACGGACAGGGGTGAGGAATGAGCAGTTCTTC
CASSRRTGVRNEQFF
>.|TRBJ2-7|.|TRBV11-2
TGTGCCAGCAGCTTATTAAGGGGGAACTACGAGCAGTACTTC
CASSLLRGNYEQYF
>.|TRBJ1-1|.|TRBV9
TGTGCCAGCAGCGTAGTTGATACGGGGAGCACTGAAGCTTTCTTT
CASSVVDTGSTEAFF
>TRBD2|TRBJ2-1|.|TRBV10-3
TGTGCCATCAGTGAGTCAGGACTAGCGGGGGGGTCCTACAATGAGCAGTTCTTC
CAISESGLAGGSYNEQFF
>.|TRBJ1-1|.|TRBV9
TGTGCCAGCAGCGTAGGGGGAGGGTCGGACACTGAAGCTTTCTTT
CASSVGGGSDTEAFF
>.|TRBJ2-7|.|TRBV7-2
TGTGCCAGCAGCTCGAGGTGGTTCGGAGGCTACGAGCAGTACTTC
CASSSRWFGGYEQYF
>.|TRBJ1-4|.|TRBV7-2
TGTGCCAGCAGCCGGGAGGGGTTGGCTAATGAAAAACTGTTTTTT
CASSREGLANEKLFF
>TRBD1|TRBJ1-5|.|TRBV5-1
TGCGCCAGCAGCTTGGGACAGGGGGTCGGGCCCCAGCATTTT
CASSLGQGVGPQHF
>TRBD2|TRBJ2-5|.|TRBV28
TGTGCCAGTAGCAAGCGGGGGGAGACCCAGTACTTC
CASSKRGETQYF
>.|TRBJ1-6|.|TRBV3-1/TRBV3-2
TGTGCCAGCAGCCAAGATCCGGGGGATCATTCACCCCTCCACTTT
CASSQDPGDHSPLHF
>TRBD1|TRBJ2-7|.|TRBV6-2/TRBV6-3
TGTGCCAGCAGTTACTCGAGGGGGCAGAAAAGCTACGAGCAGTACTTC
CASSYSRGQKSYEQYF
>TRBD2|TRBJ2-1|.|TRBV4-1
TGCGCCAGCAGCCCCCAGACTAGCGGGGGACCGAGGGAGCAGTTCTTC
CASSPQTSGGPREQFF
>.|TRBJ1-2|.|TRBV19
TGTGCCAGTAGCGATACCGGGCCCATGGATGGCTACACCTTC
CASSDTGPMDGYTF
>.|TRBJ1-3|.|TRBV5-6
TGTGCCAGCAGCCATGCTGGAGGCCCTGGAAACACCATATATTTT
CASSHAGGPGNTIYF
>.|TRBJ1-4|.|TRBV5-8
TGTGCCAGCAGACGGACCGGGGAGGAAAAACTGTTTTTT
CASRRTGEEKLFF
>TRBD2|TRBJ2-5|.|TRBV5-1
TGCGCCAGCAGCTTGTTTAGCGGGGGAGAGACCCAGTACTTC
CASSLFSGGETQYF
>.|TRBJ1-5|.|TRBV12-3/TRBV12-4
TGTGCCAGCAGTTTGACAGATAATCAGCCCCAGCATTTT
CASSLTDNQPQHF
>TRBD1|TRBJ2-5|.|TRBV28
TGTGCCAGCAGTTCGACAGGGGTTGGAGAGACCCAGTACTTC
CASSSTGVGETQYF
>TRBD1|TRBJ2-7|.|TRBV28
TGTGCCAGCAGTCCGGCGGCAGGGGGTATCCACGAGCAGTACTTC
CASSPAAGGIHEQYF
>.|TRBJ1-1|.|TRBV19
TGTGCCAGTAGCTCAGGGCTTACTGAAGCTTTCTTT
CASSSGLTEAFF
>.|TRBJ2-7|.|TRBV4-2
TGTGCCAGCAGCCAATCCAGGGTGCTATCCTACGAGCAGTACTTC
CASSQSRVLSYEQYF